One sample yielded the 30 T cell receptor beta chains listed below, sequenced in a study of technical replicates of blood from a handful of donors. TCRdb's copy holds only in-frame clones and misses some; the assay was immunoSEQ multiplex PCR. The table shows about 59,000 clones, with 93% occurring only once. Sequencing was done on a sample of PBMCs. The receptors shown here come from a human donor in good health. Some clones in this sample may be carry-over from other donors' samples.

The chain links TRBV7-7 to TRBJ2-5, with TRBD2 matching over 8 bases. Germline V gene lookup returns CDR1 SSHAT and CDR2 FNYEAQ (reference sequence). The CDR3 consists of 15 residues. With 3 bases clipped from V and 0 bases from J, the junction kept 3 bases outside the gene matches. CDR3 nucleotide sequence: TGTGCCAGCAGCTTGGGCGGGGGGTACCAAGAGACCCAGTACTTC. Translation: CASSLGGGYQETQYF.

This clone appeared a few times. The chain uses TRBV6-4 and TRBJ2-3; TRBD2 agrees at 9 bases. Germline CDR1 and CDR2: MRHNA and SNTAGT. The CDR3 extends over 16 amino acids. Trimming cost V 3 bases and J 3 bases; bases outside gene matches: 7. The CDR3 bases are TGTGCCAGCAGTGAACGCGGGGGGGCAGGAACAGATACGCAGTATTTT. It specifies CASSERGGAGTDTQYF.

The chain recombines TRBV9 with TRBJ1-2; 7 bases fit TRBD1. The V gene end was trimmed by 7 bases and the J gene end by 1 base; junction bases not matched to a gene: 7. There are 14 residues in the CDR3. Germline CDR1 SGDLS, CDR2 YYNGEE. CDR3 nucleotide sequence: TGTGCCAGCGATAAACAGGGGAATAACTATGGCTACACCTTC. It encodes CASDKQGNNYGYTF.

The genes are TRBV19 and TRBJ2-4; 8 bases agree with TRBD2. In germline, CDR1 is LNHDA, CDR2 SQIVND (reference sequence). The CDR3 is 13 residues long. V dropped 6 bases and J dropped 5; count of bases not matched to a gene: 3. As DNA, the CDR3 is TGTGCCAGTAGGAAAGCGGGAGAAAACATTCAGTACTTC. Protein: CASRKAGENIQYF.

This chain connects TRBV29-1 to TRBJ2-5; 9 bases line up with TRBD2. After removal of 8 bases from V and 4 bases from J, the junction contained 20 bases not matched to a gene. The CDR3 totals 17 residues. The germline V gene has CDR1 SQVTM and CDR2 ANQGSEA. The CDR3 DNA is TGCAGCATACAAGGGACCGAGGTAGCGGGAGTCGGAGAGACCCAGTACTTC. Amino acids: CSIQGTEVAGVGETQYF.

This chain links TRBV7-3 with TRBJ2-1, with 7 bases identical to TRBD2. Per the germline V gene, CDR1 is SGHTA and CDR2 is FQGTGA. With V trimmed by 3 bases and J by 4 bases, 6 bases remained unmatched. The CDR3 has 15 residues. The chain's CDR3 is CASSFRASGYNEQFF. CDR3 sequence (DNA): TGTGCCAGCAGCTTCAGGGCTAGCGGTTACAATGAGCAGTTCTTC.

The chain is built from TRBV4-1 and TRBJ2-1; 11 nucleotides match TRBD2. CDR1 and CDR2 (germline): MGHRA, YSYEKL. J lost 0 bases, V lost 4 bases, and 11 bases had no gene match. This CDR3 comprises 19 residues. Here the CDR3 reads CASSPPGRLAGYSYNEQFF. The CDR3 region has the DNA TGCGCCAGCAGCCCCCCAGGGCGACTAGCGGGGTACTCCTACAATGAGCAGTTCTTC.

This chain uses TRBV7-2 with TRBJ1-2; D is possibly TRBD1 (5 bases). The CDR3 length is 16 residues. Germline CDR1 and CDR2: SGHTA and FQGNSA. The germline V and J ends were trimmed by 0 bases and 2 bases, with 13 bases remaining between them. CDR3 sequence: CASSLAGRRSNYGYTF. The CDR3 DNA reads as TGTGCCAGCAGCTTAGCGGGGCGACGATCGAACTATGGCTACACCTTC.

The V and J genes are TRBV5-1 and TRBJ2-7; TRBD1 aligns across 10 bases. The CDR3 covers 18 residues. CDR1 and CDR2 (germline): SGHRS, YFSETQ. With V trimmed by 0 bases and J by 4 bases, 13 bases remained unmatched. CDR3 protein: CASSLGPPDRGLLYEQYF. For the CDR3, the DNA is TGCGCCAGCAGCTTGGGACCCCCAGACAGGGGGCTATTGTACGAGCAGTACTTC. The complete variable domain, with remaining parts taken from reference TRBV5-1 and TRBJ2-7, reads KAGVTQTPRYLIKTRGQQVTLSCSPISGHRSVSWYQQTPGQGLQFLFEYFSETQRNKGNFPGRFSGRQFSNSRSEMNVSTLELGDSALYLCASSLGPPDRGLLYEQYFGPGTRLTVT.

The V and J genes are TRBV7-8 and TRBJ2-7; tentative D call: TRBD1 (5 bases). Between the trimmed V and J ends, which lost 0 bases and 3 bases, there was a span of 6 bases. CDR3 length: 13 residues. Germline V lookup: CDR1 SGHVS, CDR2 FQNEAQ. The CDR3, as DNA: TGTGCCAGCAGCTTAGCAGACAGCTACGAGCAGTACTTC. Translated: CASSLADSYEQYF.

The CDR3 protein is CASSFPRGGTDTQYF. In DNA, the CDR3 is TGTGCCAGCAGCTTCCCACGGGGGGGCACAGATACGCAGTATTTT. This chain uses TRBV11-1 with TRBJ2-3, with 7 bases aligning to TRBD2. The CDR3 length is 15 residues. Trimming took 3 bases from V and 1 from J; bases not matched to a gene: 4. The germline CDR1 and CDR2 sequences are SGHAT and FQDESV (reference sequence). The variable domain in full, with the rest retrieved from reference TRBV11-1 and TRBJ2-3, is EAEVAQSPRYKITEKSQAVAFWCDPISGHATLYWYRQILGQGPELLVQFQDESVVDDSQLPKDRFSAERLKGVDSTLKIQPAELGDSAMYLCASSFPRGGTDTQYFGPGTRLTVL.

This chain uses TRBV27 with TRBJ1-4, with D hard to call. Germline CDR1 MNHEY, CDR2 SMNVEV (reference sequence). The V gene lost 3 bases and the J gene lost 8 bases, with 19 bases spanning the gap. This CDR3 region has 16 residues. The DNA for the CDR3 is TGTGCCAGCAGTTTCGACCGACGGAGCTTTGGGGAAAAACTGTTTTTT. It encodes CASSFDRRSFGEKLFF. The full variable domain, completed using reference TRBV27 and TRBJ1-4, is EAQVTQNPRYLITVTGKKLTVTCSQNMNHEYMSWYRQDPGLGLRQIYYSMNVEVTDKGDVPEGYKVSRKEKRNFPLILESPSPNQTSLYFCASSFDRRSFGEKLFFGSGTQLSVL.

The V gene is TRBV5-1, the J gene TRBJ2-3; 10 nucleotides agree with TRBD2. V was clipped by 4 bases and J by 2 bases; unmatched bases: 10. Per germline, CDR1 SGHRS and CDR2 YFSETQ. The CDR3 totals 17 residues. In nucleotides, the CDR3 is TGCGCCAGCAGCCCTGGACTGGGACTAGCGACCACAGATACGCAGTATTTT. Its protein product is CASSPGLGLATTDTQYF.

The chain combines TRBV5-4 with TRBJ2-6, with a possible D match to TRBD2 (5 bases). Trimming removed 5 bases from V and 2 bases from J, with 8 bases in between. Germline CDR1 SGHNT, CDR2 YYREEE (reference sequence). The CDR3 runs 14 residues. The CDR3 bases are TGTGCCAGCAGGATCGGGGCTGGGGCCAACGTCCTGACTTTC. This sequence encodes CASRIGAGANVLTF.

The CDR3: CASSLGDPARTRADTQYF. The CDR3 nucleotides read TGTGCCAGCAGCTTAGGAGATCCCGCTAGGACCAGGGCAGATACGCAGTATTTT. The J gene is TRBJ2-3, the V gene TRBV11-2, with TRBD1 as a possible D gene (5 bases). Trimming removed 1 base from V and 4 bases from J, with 21 bases in between. CDR3 length: 18 residues. Germline V lookup: CDR1 SGHAT, CDR2 FQNNGV.

V gene TRBV11-2 combines with J gene TRBJ1-3, with D uncertain. The CDR3 loop spans 14 amino acids. Germline V lookup: CDR1 SGHAT, CDR2 FQNNGV. Trimming pared 5 bases from V and 0 bases from J, leaving 8 bases between. DNA of the CDR3: TGTGCCAGCAGCCCACACATCTCTGGAAACACCATATATTTT. Translating gives CASSPHISGNTIYF.

The rearrangement uses TRBV6-4 and TRBJ1-2, with 7 bases that match TRBD1. The CDR3 is made up of 14 amino acids. Germline CDR1 is MRHNA and CDR2 is SNTAGT. With 5 bases clipped from V and 6 bases from J, the junction kept 9 bases outside the gene matches. DNA for the CDR3: TGTGCCAGCAGTCAAACCCCAGGGGGAAATGGCTACACCTTC. Translation gives CASSQTPGGNGYTF.

CDR3 nucleotide sequence: TGTGCCAGCAGCCCTCACAGTGCCGCCTACGAGCAGTACTTC. Its protein is CASSPHSAAYEQYF. The V gene is TRBV11-2, the J gene TRBJ2-7; D remains unclear. Germline V CDR1 and CDR2: SGHAT, FQNNGV. This CDR3 has 14 residues. Trimming stripped 5 bases from V and 2 bases from J, with 13 bases between.

The rearrangement links TRBV7-2 to TRBJ1-1, with D tentatively TRBD1 (5 bases). CDR1 is SGHTA and CDR2 is FQGNSA in the germline V gene. This CDR3 spans 13 amino acids. V dropped 5 bases and J dropped 1 base, with 8 bases sitting between them. CDR3 loop: CASSPTGNTEAFF. The CDR3 DNA is TGTGCCAGCAGCCCTACAGGGAACACTGAAGCTTTCTTT.

V is TRBV6-6 and J is TRBJ1-6, with TRBD1 matching 9 bases. The germline gives CDR1 MNHNY, CDR2 SVGAGI (reference sequence). CDR3 size: 15 residues. The V gene end was trimmed by 7 bases and the J gene end by 6 bases; junction bases not matched to a gene: 7. Here the CDR3 reads CASNPQGAGNSPLHF. CDR3 in DNA: TGTGCCAGCAATCCACAGGGGGCCGGTAATTCACCCCTCCACTTT.

V usage is TRBV15 and J usage is TRBJ2-1; D might be TRBD2 (6 bases). The CDR3 has 16 amino acids. V gave up 0 bases and J gave up 3 bases, with 12 bases separating them. Germline loops: CDR1 LNHNV, CDR2 YYDKDF (reference sequence). The CDR3: CATSREVVGLYNEQFF. The CDR3 region has the DNA TGTGCCACCAGCAGAGAAGTTGTGGGACTCTACAATGAGCAGTTCTTC.

This chain joins TRBV2 and TRBJ1-2, with D possibly TRBD1 on 6 matching bases. CDR1 and CDR2 from the germline V gene are SNHLY and FYNNEI. The CDR3 loop spans 15 amino acids. Trimming pared 5 bases from V and 0 bases from J, leaving 13 bases between. For the CDR3, the DNA is TGTGCCAGCAGTCCCGGGACAAATGCTAACTATGGCTACACCTTC. This translates into CASSPGTNANYGYTF.

V is TRBV29-1 and J is TRBJ1-1, with TRBD1 matching 9 bases. V dropped 5 bases and J dropped 0; count of bases not matched to a gene: 1. The CDR3 spans 13 residues. Per germline, CDR1 SQVTM and CDR2 ANQGSEA. In nucleotides, the CDR3 is TGCAGCGTTAGGACAGGGGTGAACACTGAAGCTTTCTTT. It codes for CSVRTGVNTEAFF. Using reference TRBV29-1 and TRBJ1-1 for the parts outside the CDR3, the full variable domain is SAVISQKPSRDICQRGTSLTIQCQVDSQVTMMFWYRQQPGQSLTLIATANQGSEATYESGFVIDKFPISRPNLTFSTLTVSNMSPEDSSIYLCSVRTGVNTEAFFGQGTRLTVV.

The J gene is TRBJ1-1, the V gene TRBV19, with D perhaps matching TRBD1 (6 bases). This CDR3 has 15 amino acids. V was trimmed by 3 bases and J by 6 bases, leaving 17 bases between them. From germline, CDR1 is LNHDA and CDR2 SQIVND (reference sequence). CDR3 sequence (DNA): TGTGCCAGTAGTATGCTCCCCACAGGGTTGTCTGAAGCTTTCTTT. The encoded protein is CASSMLPTGLSEAFF.

The gene calls are TRBV4-1 and TRBJ1-2, with a weak D call TRBD1 (5 bases). CDR1 is MGHRA and CDR2 is YSYEKL in the germline V gene. The CDR3 has 15 residues. With 4 bases removed from V and 2 bases from J, the gap between germline ends came to 14 bases. This chain's CDR3 is CASSPGWGENYGYTF. DNA of the CDR3: TGCGCCAGCAGCCCAGGGTGGGGGGAAAACTATGGCTACACCTTC.

This rearrangement joins TRBV5-8 to TRBJ2-7; 7 positions agree with TRBD2. Per the germline V gene, CDR1 is SGHTS and CDR2 is YDEGEE. The ends lost 0 bases at V and 2 bases at J; junction bases unmatched: 5. The CDR3 loop spans 15 amino acids. In nucleotides, the CDR3 is TGTGCCAGCAGCTTGGTCTCGGGGGGAGCCTACGAGCAGTACTTC. Translating it yields CASSLVSGGAYEQYF.

This chain joins TRBV27 and TRBJ2-3, with a tentative D call TRBD2 (5 bases). V lost 3 bases and J 7 bases, leaving 8 bases between the germline ends. The germline gives CDR1 MNHEY, CDR2 SMNVEV (reference sequence). CDR3 size: 12 residues. DNA of the CDR3: TGTGCCAGCAGTTTCGAGGGAAATACGCAGTATTTT. Translation: CASSFEGNTQYF.

V gene TRBV11-2 combines with J gene TRBJ2-5; tentative D call: TRBD2 (5 bases). This CDR3 is 15 amino acids long. CDR1 is SGHAT and CDR2 is FQNNGV in the germline V gene. Trimming removed 5 bases at V and 2 bases at J, with 15 bases between. The CDR3 nucleotides are TGTGCCAGCAGCACGACTACTGCCCCGCAAGAGACCCAGTACTTC. Translated: CASSTTTAPQETQYF.

The CDR3 spells CASSILRGNEQFF. CDR3 in DNA: TGTGCCAGTAGTATTCTTCGGGGTAATGAGCAGTTCTTC. This rearrangement joins TRBV19 to TRBJ2-1, with D possibly being TRBD2 (5 bases). The V gene's germline CDR1 is LNHDA and CDR2 SQIVND (reference sequence). The CDR3 is 13 residues long. V was trimmed by 3 bases and J by 7 bases, leaving 10 bases between them.

This chain's CDR3 is CASSSDVGLHNEQFF. In DNA, the CDR3 is TGTGCCAGCAGCAGTGACGTAGGACTCCACAATGAGCAGTTCTTC. The V gene is TRBV7-2, the J gene TRBJ2-1, with a weak D call TRBD2 (5 bases). Germline-derived CDR1 and CDR2 are SGHTA and FQGNSA. The CDR3 contains 15 residues. V was shortened by 5 bases and J by 5 bases, with 16 bases between the two germline ends.